The rows below give T cell receptor beta chains drawn from one sample of a study of OX40 agonist ivuxolimab in advanced cancers. Clones were sequenced by immunoSEQ multiplex PCR, and TCRdb holds only the in-frame ones, with some missing. This sample has roughly 87,000 clones, with roughly 90% found just once. This specimen was CD4+ or CD8+ T cells sorted from blood, taken in a trial of the OX40 agonist ivuxolimab. The origin of the receptors is an adult with an advanced solid tumor such as melanoma, head and neck, liver or kidney cancer. Both conserved end residues are part of each CDR3. Each record gives: V gene, J gene, clone size, CDR3 protein. Clone size is stated in some rows and not others, as once, few, many or a class when expanded.

>TRBV27|TRBJ1-2|NA
CASSLSGQRGYGYTF
>TRBV5-1|TRBJ2-7|NA
CASSLGPGAYEQYF
>TRBV6-6|TRBJ1-2|NA
CASSYDGYTF
>TRBV30|TRBJ1-2|NA
CAWSYGADYGYTF
>TRBV2|TRBJ1-2|few
CASSTGEGYGYTF
>TRBV27|TRBJ1-2|few
CASSFTPGPPVYGYTF
>TRBV7-9|TRBJ2-7|NA
CASSDPKGQANIYEQYF
>TRBV29-1|TRBJ1-2|NA
CSVEDWGHLNYGYTF
>TRBV7-7|TRBJ2-3|NA
CASSLWGGDTQYF
>TRBV6-6|TRBJ2-1|NA
CASSYGTGWYNEQFF
>TRBV5-4|TRBJ1-2|NA
CASSILGQGAGGYTF
>TRBV18|TRBJ1-4|NA
CASSGPRATNEKLFF
>TRBV18|TRBJ1-2|NA
CASSPPRGGAGANYGYTF
>TRBV27|TRBJ2-1|NA
CASSVGQGDNEQFF
>TRBV9|TRBJ2-5|once
CASSAGEGLVETQYF
>TRBV15|TRBJ2-2|NA
CATSRGTGVMTGELFF